This is a list of T cell receptor beta chains from one sample in a study of metastatic and nonmetastatic thyroid tumors. Through MiXCR, TCRdb re-clonotyped the PCR reads. The repertoire holds some 27,000 clones, with roughly 4% as singletons. Sequenced sample: blood. The receptors were sampled from a male donor with papillary thyroid cancer or a benign thyroid nodule (not recorded which). Some clones in this sample may be carry-over from other donors' samples. Both conserved end residues are part of each CDR3. Fields, in order: D gene, clone size, J gene, V gene, CDR3 DNA, CDR3 protein. D genes are given only for firm matches. Clone size, where shown, is once, few, many, or a class for clones that have expanded.

d_call: TRBD1; clone_size: many; j_call: TRBJ2-5; v_call: TRBV19; cdr3_nt: TGTGCCAGTAGTGGCCCCCTCAAGACAGGGCCGACGGAGACCCAGTACTTC; cdr3_aa: CASSGPLKTGPTETQYF
d_call: TRBD1; clone_size: few; j_call: TRBJ2-3; v_call: TRBV24-1; cdr3_nt: TGTGCCACGAATGACAGGGGTCGAGATACGCAGTATTTT; cdr3_aa: CATNDRGRDTQYF
d_call: .; clone_size: .; j_call: TRBJ1-6; v_call: TRBV6-2/TRBV6-3; cdr3_nt: TGTGCCAGCAGAGGGACTACGGATAATTCACCCCTCCACTTT; cdr3_aa: CASRGTTDNSPLHF
d_call: .; clone_size: medium-sized; j_call: TRBJ2-2; v_call: TRBV28; cdr3_nt: TGTGCCAGCAGTCGTGAGGGGTGGGACGGGGAGCTGTTTTTT; cdr3_aa: CASSREGWDGELFF
d_call: TRBD2; clone_size: few; j_call: TRBJ2-1; v_call: TRBV6-1; cdr3_nt: TGTGCCAGCAGCCAGGGCCCCTTTGCCGGGAGGTACAATGAGCAGTTCTTC; cdr3_aa: CASSQGPFAGRYNEQFF
d_call: TRBD1; clone_size: medium-sized; j_call: TRBJ2-1; v_call: TRBV19; cdr3_nt: TGTGCCAGTAGTATAGGACAGGGCTACAATGAGCAGTTCTTC; cdr3_aa: CASSIGQGYNEQFF
d_call: TRBD2; clone_size: few; j_call: TRBJ2-3; v_call: TRBV12-3/TRBV12-4; cdr3_nt: TGTGCCAGCATTTTTATCCTAGGGGGGAGCGGGGGGGCGTATACGCAGTATTTT; cdr3_aa: CASIFILGGSGGAYTQYF
d_call: TRBD2; clone_size: many; j_call: TRBJ2-5; v_call: TRBV20-1; cdr3_nt: TGCAGTGCTAGGGATACTAGCGGGAGATTTGACGAGACCCAGTACTTC; cdr3_aa: CSARDTSGRFDETQYF
d_call: .; clone_size: many; j_call: TRBJ1-5; v_call: TRBV7-2; cdr3_nt: TGTGCCAGCAGCTTCCCACCCCAGCACAATCAGCCCCAGCATTTT; cdr3_aa: CASSFPPQHNQPQHF
d_call: TRBD1; clone_size: .; j_call: TRBJ1-1; v_call: TRBV27; cdr3_nt: TGTGCCAGCAGTTTGGCTGTACAGGGGAGGGAAGCTTTCTTT; cdr3_aa: CASSLAVQGREAFF
d_call: .; clone_size: .; j_call: TRBJ1-6; v_call: TRBV28; cdr3_nt: TGTGCCAGCGGAAAGGGGGGACCTGCGTATAATTCACCCCTCCACTTT; cdr3_aa: CASGKGGPAYNSPLHF
d_call: .; clone_size: .; j_call: TRBJ2-7; v_call: TRBV12-3/TRBV12-4; cdr3_nt: TGTGCCAGCAATCCCCCGGCGGGTCTTTCCTACGAGCAGTACTTC; cdr3_aa: CASNPPAGLSYEQYF
d_call: TRBD2; clone_size: .; j_call: TRBJ2-3; v_call: TRBV7-2; cdr3_nt: TGTGCCAGCAGCGCTAGACTAGCGGGCCTGGCGGATACGCAGTATTTT; cdr3_aa: CASSARLAGLADTQYF
d_call: TRBD1; clone_size: many; j_call: TRBJ2-5; v_call: TRBV25-1; cdr3_nt: TGTGCCAGCAGTGAATCGCACTCAGACATCTGGGGACAGGGGGGGGAGACCCAGTACTTC; cdr3_aa: CASSESHSDIWGQGGETQYF
d_call: .; clone_size: .; j_call: TRBJ1-1; v_call: TRBV6-2/TRBV6-3; cdr3_nt: TGTGCCAGCAGTCCGGCCGAGAACACTGAAGCCTTCTTT; cdr3_aa: CASSPAENTEAFF
d_call: .; clone_size: few; j_call: TRBJ1-3; v_call: TRBV19; cdr3_nt: TGTGCCAGTAGTATACAGGGGACAAGTAGAAACACCATATATTTT; cdr3_aa: CASSIQGTSRNTIYF
d_call: .; clone_size: many; j_call: TRBJ2-7; v_call: TRBV7-9; cdr3_nt: TGTGCCAGCAGCTTAGCGGGAGTAGGAGAGCAGTACTTC; cdr3_aa: CASSLAGVGEQYF
d_call: TRBD1; clone_size: many; j_call: TRBJ2-3; v_call: TRBV7-8; cdr3_nt: TGTGCCAGCAGCCCCGCTGGGACAGGGAGCACAGATACGCAGTATTTT; cdr3_aa: CASSPAGTGSTDTQYF
d_call: .; clone_size: many; j_call: TRBJ2-2; v_call: TRBV15; cdr3_nt: TGTGCCACCAGCAGAGCGGTAGCGCCCACCGGGGAGCTGTTTTTT; cdr3_aa: CATSRAVAPTGELFF
d_call: TRBD1; clone_size: few; j_call: TRBJ2-7; v_call: TRBV6-2/TRBV6-3; cdr3_nt: TGTGCCAGCGGAAAAACCGGGACAGGTACCTACGAGCAGTACTTC; cdr3_aa: CASGKTGTGTYEQYF
d_call: .; clone_size: many; j_call: TRBJ1-3; v_call: TRBV15; cdr3_nt: TGTGCCACCAGCAGCTTTGGAAACACCATATATTTT; cdr3_aa: CATSSFGNTIYF
d_call: .; clone_size: many; j_call: TRBJ2-5; v_call: TRBV20-1; cdr3_nt: TGCAGTGCTAGATCTACCTCGCGGGGCTGGCCCGATTGGCCCCAGTACTTC; cdr3_aa: CSARSTSRGWPDWPQYF
d_call: .; clone_size: many; j_call: TRBJ1-3; v_call: TRBV9; cdr3_nt: TGTGCCAGCAGCCCCAGATCGGAGCAGGCTGGAAACACCATATATTTT; cdr3_aa: CASSPRSEQAGNTIYF
d_call: .; clone_size: few; j_call: TRBJ1-5; v_call: TRBV7-8; cdr3_nt: TGTGTCAGCAGCTTGGATGGGTCAGTCAGTCTCAATCAGCCCCAGCATTTT; cdr3_aa: CVSSLDGSVSLNQPQHF
d_call: TRBD2; clone_size: .; j_call: TRBJ2-2; v_call: TRBV6-1; cdr3_nt: TGTGCCAGCAGTGAGGGGACTAGCGGGGGGGCCGGGGAGCTGTTTTTT; cdr3_aa: CASSEGTSGGAGELFF
d_call: TRBD1; clone_size: few; j_call: TRBJ2-7; v_call: TRBV2; cdr3_nt: TGTGCTAGCACTGGGACAGGGTGCAGATATGAGCAGTACTTC; cdr3_aa: CASTGTGCRYEQYF
d_call: TRBD2; clone_size: .; j_call: TRBJ2-2; v_call: TRBV30; cdr3_nt: TGTGCCTGGTGGGACCCGGGACTAGCCGGGGAGCTGTTTTTT; cdr3_aa: CAWWDPGLAGELFF
d_call: .; clone_size: few; j_call: TRBJ2-7; v_call: TRBV28; cdr3_nt: TGTGCCACCTCTATGGCCTACGAGCAGTACTTC; cdr3_aa: CATSMAYEQYF
d_call: .; clone_size: medium-sized; j_call: TRBJ2-1; v_call: TRBV28; cdr3_nt: TGTGCCAGCAGTTCGGGACGGATAAGCTCCTACAATGAGCAGTTCTTC; cdr3_aa: CASSSGRISSYNEQFF
d_call: TRBD2; clone_size: few; j_call: TRBJ2-2; v_call: TRBV12-3/TRBV12-4; cdr3_nt: TGTGCCAGCAGTTTAGGCGGGAGTGCGATGGGGGAGCTGTTTTTT; cdr3_aa: CASSLGGSAMGELFF
d_call: TRBD2; clone_size: many; j_call: TRBJ2-3; v_call: TRBV10-2; cdr3_nt: TGCGCCACAGCACGTGCAGCGGGAGGGGGAGATACGCAGTATTTT; cdr3_aa: CATARAAGGGDTQYF
d_call: .; clone_size: medium-sized; j_call: TRBJ1-2; v_call: TRBV6-1; cdr3_nt: TGTGCCAGCAGCCTAAGGTCCGGGAACTATGGCTACACCTTC; cdr3_aa: CASSLRSGNYGYTF
d_call: .; clone_size: .; j_call: TRBJ2-2; v_call: TRBV6-1; cdr3_nt: TGTGCCAGCAGTCAAATTCCAGAAGGGGAGCTGTTTTTT; cdr3_aa: CASSQIPEGELFF
d_call: TRBD1; clone_size: medium-sized; j_call: TRBJ2-3; v_call: TRBV28; cdr3_nt: TGTGCCAGCAGTTCTAGGGGACAGGGTGATCCAGATACGCAGTATTTT; cdr3_aa: CASSSRGQGDPDTQYF
d_call: .; clone_size: many; j_call: TRBJ1-3; v_call: TRBV5-1; cdr3_nt: TGCGCCAGCAGCTTGGAAGGGCGGATCTCTGGAAACACCATATATTTT; cdr3_aa: CASSLEGRISGNTIYF
d_call: .; clone_size: medium-sized; j_call: TRBJ2-2; v_call: TRBV10-3; cdr3_nt: TGTGCCATCAGAGGGGGGGCGAACACCGGGGAGCTGTTTTTT; cdr3_aa: CAIRGGANTGELFF
d_call: TRBD1; clone_size: many; j_call: TRBJ2-1; v_call: TRBV3-1; cdr3_nt: TGTGCCAGCATGAGGACAGGGTCCAGAGAGCAGTTCTTC; cdr3_aa: CASMRTGSREQFF
d_call: .; clone_size: .; j_call: TRBJ2-2; v_call: TRBV28; cdr3_nt: TGTGCCAGCAGTTTGGGGGGGGCGCCAACCGGGGAGCTGTTTTTT; cdr3_aa: CASSLGGAPTGELFF
d_call: .; clone_size: few; j_call: TRBJ1-1; v_call: TRBV6-5; cdr3_nt: TGTGCCAGCAGTTACTGGGGGGAGTGGGGTACTGAAGCTTTCTTT; cdr3_aa: CASSYWGEWGTEAFF
d_call: .; clone_size: .; j_call: TRBJ1-2; v_call: TRBV28; cdr3_nt: TGTGCCAGCAGTTTGAGGGGGACTACCCCTAACTATGGCTACACCTTC; cdr3_aa: CASSLRGTTPNYGYTF
d_call: TRBD1; clone_size: .; j_call: TRBJ1-1; v_call: TRBV6-1; cdr3_nt: TGTGCCAGCAGTGAAGCAATGACAGGGGCCATGAACACTGAAGCTTTCTTT; cdr3_aa: CASSEAMTGAMNTEAFF
d_call: .; clone_size: many; j_call: TRBJ1-2; v_call: TRBV4-1; cdr3_nt: TGCGCCAGCAGCTACCCACAGCGTAACTATGGCTACACCTTC; cdr3_aa: CASSYPQRNYGYTF
d_call: .; clone_size: once; j_call: TRBJ2-2; v_call: TRBV18; cdr3_nt: TGTGCCAGCTCACCCGCGGGACTGCTCAACACCGGGGAGCTGTTTTTT; cdr3_aa: CASSPAGLLNTGELFF
d_call: .; clone_size: medium-sized; j_call: TRBJ2-7; v_call: TRBV28; cdr3_nt: TGTGCCGCACAGGAGGCAAGCTCCTACGAGCAGTACTTC; cdr3_aa: CAAQEASSYEQYF
d_call: TRBD1; clone_size: .; j_call: TRBJ1-2; v_call: TRBV6-2/TRBV6-3; cdr3_nt: TGTGCCAGCATCCCTGGACAGGGAAACTATGACTACACCTTC; cdr3_aa: CASIPGQGNYDYTF
d_call: TRBD2; clone_size: medium-sized; j_call: TRBJ2-1; v_call: TRBV27; cdr3_nt: TGTGCCAGCAGTCTTAGCGGGGGGTACAATGAGCAGTTCTTC; cdr3_aa: CASSLSGGYNEQFF